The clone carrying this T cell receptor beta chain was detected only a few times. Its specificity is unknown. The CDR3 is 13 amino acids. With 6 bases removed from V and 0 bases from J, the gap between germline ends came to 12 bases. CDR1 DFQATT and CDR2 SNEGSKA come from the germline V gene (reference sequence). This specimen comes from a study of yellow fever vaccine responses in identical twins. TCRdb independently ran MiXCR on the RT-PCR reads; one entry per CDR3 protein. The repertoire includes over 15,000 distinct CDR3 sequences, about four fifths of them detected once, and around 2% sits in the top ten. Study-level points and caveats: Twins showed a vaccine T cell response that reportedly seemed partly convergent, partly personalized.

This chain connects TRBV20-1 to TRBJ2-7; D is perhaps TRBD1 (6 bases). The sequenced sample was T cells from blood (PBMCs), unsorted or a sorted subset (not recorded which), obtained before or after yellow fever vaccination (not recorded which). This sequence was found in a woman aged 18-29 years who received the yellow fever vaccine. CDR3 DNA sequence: TGCAGTGCGCAACACAGGGACTCCTACGAGCAGTACTTC. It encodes CSAQHRDSYEQYF.